This is a list of T cell receptor beta chains from one sample in a study of cytomegalovirus exposure and HLA in healthy donors. The table came from immunoSEQ multiplex PCR; TCRdb's copy has only in-frame clones and leaves some out. The sample holds 150,000 to 200,000 clones; around 80% are singletons and the top ten take nearly 4.5%. Sequencing used PBMCs. These receptors all come from a woman in her twenties or thirties in good health and CMV-seropositive. CDR3s include the opening cysteine and the closing phenylalanine or tryptophan. Each record gives: CDR3 DNA, CDR3 protein, J gene, D gene, V gene, clone size. D genes are given only for firm matches. Some rows mark clone size as missing; the rest say once, few, many or name a class of expanded clone.

TGCATCGGTGACAGGGGCTATGGCTACACCTTC	CIGDRGYGYTF	TRBJ1-2	TRBD1	TRBV20-1	.
TGCGCCAGCAGCTTGGTACTAGCAGCAAGCACAGATACGCAGTATTTT	CASSLVLAASTDTQYF	TRBJ2-3	.	TRBV5-1	once
TGCGCCAGCAGCCAAGCGGTACAGCCGGTGTTACTTTATGGCTACACCTTC	CASSQAVQPVLLYGYTF	TRBJ1-2	.	TRBV4-3	.
TGTGCCAGCAGGGGCGTCGCCGGGAGCTTCCCAGATACGCAGTATTTT	CASRGVAGSFPDTQYF	TRBJ2-3	.	TRBV27	.
TGTGCCACCTCAAGGCCGGGAGAGACCCAGTACTTC	CATSRPGETQYF	TRBJ2-5	.	TRBV15	.
TGTGCCAGCAGGCGGACGGGGAATCAGCCCCAGCATTTT	CASRRTGNQPQHF	TRBJ1-5	.	TRBV6-5	.
TGTGCCAGCAAGGAGACAGGGGACTCTGGGGCCAACGTCCTGACTTTC	CASKETGDSGANVLTF	TRBJ2-6	TRBD1	TRBV2	.
TGTGCCAGCAGCCTTTGGACAGGAGCCTCCTACAATGAGCAGTTCTTC	CASSLWTGASYNEQFF	TRBJ2-1	TRBD1	TRBV7-2	.
TGTGCCAGCAAGTCGGGTTACAATGAGCAGTTCTTC	CASKSGYNEQFF	TRBJ2-1	.	TRBV2	.
TGTGCCAGCAGGGCACAGGTCTCTGGGGCCAACGTCCTGACTTTC	CASRAQVSGANVLTF	TRBJ2-6	.	TRBV6-5	.
TGTGCCTGGAGGGCGGACAGGAACACTGAAGCTTTCTTT	CAWRADRNTEAFF	TRBJ1-1	.	TRBV30	.
TGTGCCAGCAGCCAAGTCGAAGGCACAGCTATTGGGGCCAACGTCCTGACTTTC	CASSQVEGTAIGANVLTF	TRBJ2-6	.	TRBV4-2	.
TGTGCCAGCAGCTTTGGAGAGAGCTCTGGGGCCAACGTCCTGACTTTC	CASSFGESSGANVLTF	TRBJ2-6	.	TRBV11-2	.
TGTGCCAGCAGCTCAGGGGGGATTTTGACAGATACGCAGTATTTT	CASSSGGILTDTQYF	TRBJ2-3	.	TRBV7-6	.
TGCGCCAGCAGTCAAGAAAAGAGGACATTGAGGGAGACCCAGTACTTC	CASSQEKRTLRETQYF	TRBJ2-5	.	TRBV23-1	.
TGTGCCAGCAGTGTCGGCTACGAGCAGTACTTC	CASSVGYEQYF	TRBJ2-7	.	TRBV5-5	.
TGTGCCAGCAGTCGTTTAACGGTAGCCAAAAACATTCAGTACTTC	CASSRLTVAKNIQYF	TRBJ2-4	.	TRBV2	.
TGTGCCAGCAGCTTTAAAAAGCTTGCTTCCCCATACAATGAGCAGTTCTTC	CASSFKKLASPYNEQFF	TRBJ2-1	.	TRBV7-9	.
TGTGCCAGCAGTCGTTCCAGGGGCGACACCGGGGAGCTGTTTTTT	CASSRSRGDTGELFF	TRBJ2-2	.	TRBV6-5	.
TGTGCCAGCAGCCCATTAGCGGGAGTCTACGAGCAGTACTTC	CASSPLAGVYEQYF	TRBJ2-7	TRBD2	TRBV11-2	.
TGCGCCAGCAGCTTGGCCGGTAGCGCGAACACTGAAGCTTTCTTT	CASSLAGSANTEAFF	TRBJ1-1	.	TRBV5-1	.
TGCGCCAGCAGTGAGTGGGAGAACACAGATACGCAGTATTTT	CASSEWENTDTQYF	TRBJ2-3	.	TRBV10-1	few
TGCGCCAGCAGCCCCCTGGGGGGGGCTATTTATGGCTACACCTTC	CASSPLGGAIYGYTF	TRBJ1-2	.	TRBV5-1	few
TGTGCCAGCAGCCGGACCGCGGACAGCGCCAGCTCCTATAATTCACCCCTCCACTTT	CASSRTADSASSYNSPLHF	TRBJ1-6	.	TRBV7-9	.
TGTGCCATCAGTGAGTCAATTTTCGGGCTAGCGGGCGAGGATGAGCAGTTCTTC	CAISESIFGLAGEDEQFF	TRBJ2-1	TRBD2	TRBV10-3	.
TGCAGCGTTGGAGCGTCGGCAGCCGCTAGCACAGATACGCAGTATTTT	CSVGASAAASTDTQYF	TRBJ2-3	.	TRBV29-1	.
TGTGCCAGCACTCCCATGCCGGGGAAAAGCTCCTACGAGCAGTACTTC	CASTPMPGKSSYEQYF	TRBJ2-7	.	TRBV27	.
TGCGCCAGCAGTCTGAGGGTGAGGAATGGCTACACCTTC	CASSLRVRNGYTF	TRBJ1-2	.	TRBV23-1	.
TGCGCCAGCAGCTCCTGGGCGGGAAGACTTGATGAGCAGTTCTTC	CASSSWAGRLDEQFF	TRBJ2-1	.	TRBV5-1	.
TGTGCCAGCAGCATTCAGACAGTAACCCCCACCGGGGAGCTGTTTTTT	CASSIQTVTPTGELFF	TRBJ2-2	.	TRBV7-8	.
TGTGCCAGCAACGTCCAGGGGTTCGGCACAGATACGCAGTATTTT	CASNVQGFGTDTQYF	TRBJ2-3	.	TRBV27	.
TGTGCCAGCAGTATGTACACAGATACGCAGTATTTT	CASSMYTDTQYF	TRBJ2-3	.	TRBV28	.
TGTGCCAGCAGCGTAGCCGGCCTAGCGGATTACAATGAGCAGTTCTTC	CASSVAGLADYNEQFF	TRBJ2-1	TRBD2	TRBV9	.
TGTGCCAGCAGCTTAGCGGGCTGGCAAGAGACCCAGTACTTC	CASSLAGWQETQYF	TRBJ2-5	.	TRBV7-9	.
TGTGCCAGCAGTTTAAACGGGGACAGGGGCCCGAACACTGAAGCTTTCTTT	CASSLNGDRGPNTEAFF	TRBJ1-1	TRBD1	TRBV27	.
TGTGCCAGCAGCTTAGAGTCGGGTCCGGCCTACGAGCAGTACTTC	CASSLESGPAYEQYF	TRBJ2-7	.	TRBV11-2	few
TGTGCCAGCAGTTCCGCGGAGAACACTGAAGCTTTCTTT	CASSSAENTEAFF	TRBJ1-1	.	TRBV13	.
TGTGCCAGCAGCTTGGCCCCTGACAGTCCGCTCGATGAGCAGTTCTTC	CASSLAPDSPLDEQFF	TRBJ2-1	.	TRBV5-5	.
TGTGCCAGTCTGGGACAGGGCAACTATGGCTACACCTTC	CASLGQGNYGYTF	TRBJ1-2	TRBD1	TRBV19	.
TGCAGCGTTGGGGAGGGCACTGAAGCTTTCTTT	CSVGEGTEAFF	TRBJ1-1	.	TRBV29-1	few
TGTGCCAGTAGGGAGGGCTCCTACAATGAGCAGTTCTTC	CASREGSYNEQFF	TRBJ2-1	.	TRBV19	.
TGTGCCAGCAGTCCGCTGGGACAGGGTCCTATAGAGACCCAGTACTTC	CASSPLGQGPIETQYF	TRBJ2-5	TRBD1	TRBV27	.
TGTGCCAGCAGCTTTCGCAGCAGGGTTTCGGGCAATCAGCCCCAGCATTTT	CASSFRSRVSGNQPQHF	TRBJ1-5	.	TRBV11-3	few
TGCGCCAGCAGCCAAGGAAGCGGGGGGGAAAACATTCAGTACTTC	CASSQGSGGENIQYF	TRBJ2-4	TRBD2	TRBV4-1	.
TGCAGCGTTGTACAGTCCTACGAGCAGTACTTC	CSVVQSYEQYF	TRBJ2-7	.	TRBV29-1	.
TGTGCCAGCAGCCTCAGGACAGTCCGTGGCGGCTACACCTTC	CASSLRTVRGGYTF	TRBJ1-2	.	TRBV14	.
TGTGCCAGCAGCCCTGATAGCGGGAGAGCGTACGAGCAGTACTTC	CASSPDSGRAYEQYF	TRBJ2-7	TRBD2	TRBV5-6	.
TGCGCCAGCAGCTTGCTGCGGAGCGGCAGAACTAGCACAGATACGCAGTATTTT	CASSLLRSGRTSTDTQYF	TRBJ2-3	.	TRBV5-1	few
TGCGCCAGCAGCTCTTCAGAGGATGAGCAGTTCTTC	CASSSSEDEQFF	TRBJ2-1	.	TRBV5-1	.
TGTGCCAGCAGCGACCGACTAGCGGGAGCACGCGAGCAGTACTTC	CASSDRLAGAREQYF	TRBJ2-7	TRBD2	TRBV11-3	.
TGCGCCAGCAGCTTGTCAGGGAATAGCAATCAGCCCCAGCATTTT	CASSLSGNSNQPQHF	TRBJ1-5	.	TRBV5-1	.
TGTGCCAGCACCCCCTTAGGGTCTAGCGTGGGGATGACAGATACGCAGTATTTT	CASTPLGSSVGMTDTQYF	TRBJ2-3	.	TRBV27	once
TGCGCCAGCAGCCCAGACAGGGTGAGGGAGACCCAGTACTTC	CASSPDRVRETQYF	TRBJ2-5	TRBD1	TRBV5-1	.
TGCGCCAGCAGCCAAGGGAGGGCACGGACCTCTGGAAACACCATATATTTT	CASSQGRARTSGNTIYF	TRBJ1-3	.	TRBV4-1	few
TGTGCCAGCAGTTCTCCTAGCGGGGGCCAAGAGACCCAGTACTTC	CASSSPSGGQETQYF	TRBJ2-5	TRBD2	TRBV27	few
TGTGCCAGCAGCCGTCTGCCGGGACAGGGAGGCACTGAAGCTTTCTTT	CASSRLPGQGGTEAFF	TRBJ1-1	TRBD1	TRBV5-6	.
TGTGCCAGCAGTGAACTCGGGTTCTCCTACGAGCAGTACTTC	CASSELGFSYEQYF	TRBJ2-7	.	TRBV6-1	.
TGTGCCACCAGCAGAGGGACAGGGTTCTCCTACGAGCAGTACTTC	CATSRGTGFSYEQYF	TRBJ2-7	TRBD1	TRBV15	.
TGTGCCAGCAGCGTAACGACTAGCCCGACCGGGGAGCTGTTTTTT	CASSVTTSPTGELFF	TRBJ2-2	TRBD2	TRBV9	.